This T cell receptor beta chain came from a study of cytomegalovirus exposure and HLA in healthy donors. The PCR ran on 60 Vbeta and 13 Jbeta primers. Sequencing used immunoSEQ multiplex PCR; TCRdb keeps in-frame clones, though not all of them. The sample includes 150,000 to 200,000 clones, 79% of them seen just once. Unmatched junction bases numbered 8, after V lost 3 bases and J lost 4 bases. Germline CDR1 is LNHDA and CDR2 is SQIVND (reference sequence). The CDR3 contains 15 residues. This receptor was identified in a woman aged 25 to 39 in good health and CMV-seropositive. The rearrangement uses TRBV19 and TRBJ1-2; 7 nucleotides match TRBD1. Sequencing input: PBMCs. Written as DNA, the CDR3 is TGTGCCAGTAGTATGGGCAGGGGGTACCTCTATGGCTACACCTTC. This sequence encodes CASSMGRGYLYGYTF. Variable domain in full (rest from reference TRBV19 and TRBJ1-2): DGGITQSPKYLFRKEGQNVTLSCEQNLNHDAMYWYRQDPGQGLRLIYYSQIVNDFQKGDIAEGYSVSREKKESFPLTVTSAQKNPTAFYLCASSMGRGYLYGYTFGSGTRLTVV.